The TCR beta chain under discussion was sequenced for a study of cytomegalovirus exposure and HLA in healthy donors listed by TCRdb under 2017. Concerning the study at large: According to a later analysis, one platform produced both the roughly 120 validation repertoires and the approximately 670 repertoires of the first cohort. The aim of the study was to test whether cataloging public T cell receptors could identify signatures of past pathogen exposure. A separate validation cohort of roughly 110 different subjects was used in addition to the approximately 700-subject first cohort. The study combined high-throughput TCR immunosequencing, statistical association of individual TCRs with disease status, and machine learning to predict cytomegalovirus infection status.

The library was built by means of the immunoSEQ multiplex PCR assay. In the paper's pipeline: A statistical classification framework was built to diagnose cytomegalovirus status from the catalog of TCR beta chain sequences. The table comes from immuneACCESS by way of TCRdb, which keeps in-frame sequences with V and J called. Part of the clones is missing from these tables; in studies checked, under half for an unresolved V gene and the rest for unknown reasons. D and trimming were read from the DNA, whereas the V and J calls and clone size are those reported in that table. Recorded for this sample are approximately 98,000 clones; around 82% of them occurred a single time. Around 3% of the sample is in the top ten clones. Results and caveats for the whole study, not just this receptor: Of the cluster scores, roughly 95% were above 0 in a later analysis, which found that TCRs clustered in the first cohort also tended to co-occur in the approximately 130 validation repertoires. Most TCR sequences were seen in very few donors, while some public TCRs were found in many individuals. It was suggested by the authors that the approach could potentially be generalized to other disease states and immunological phenotypes. A later analysis had no HLA typing for the validation cohort, so co-occurrence there was scored across all 110 or so repertoires. In the study, approximately 150 TCR beta chains were listed as associated with cytomegalovirus. In both the original and validation cohorts, the classifier was reported to diagnose cytomegalovirus status with high specificity and sensitivity. In vitro tests confirmed that a few of the cytomegalovirus-associated TCR beta chains recognize cytomegalovirus antigens.

A few counts support this clone. Which antigen it targets is not known. The record has no base qualities; no much larger clone is one base away. The germline V gene supplies CDR1 MNHNS and CDR2 SASEGT. The CDR3 spans 14 residues, from the cysteine through the phenylalanine. Only CDR3 DNA is held: 42 bases, read in frame from base 1. Trimming takes 1 base from V and 3 bases from J, and the germline ends sit 7 bases apart. The donors belonged to the validation cohort of about 130 subjects, which was separate from the roughly 670-subject first cohort. The V gene is TRBV6-1 and the J gene is TRBJ2-1, and perhaps TRBD1 as D gene, on 6 matching bases. This sequence originates from a woman younger than 30 in good health and CMV-seronegative. Sequencing was performed on PBMCs. The sequence in DNA is TGTGCCAGCAGTGAAGGGACAGACTACAATGAGCAGTTCTTC. This is translated as CASSEGTDYNEQFF.